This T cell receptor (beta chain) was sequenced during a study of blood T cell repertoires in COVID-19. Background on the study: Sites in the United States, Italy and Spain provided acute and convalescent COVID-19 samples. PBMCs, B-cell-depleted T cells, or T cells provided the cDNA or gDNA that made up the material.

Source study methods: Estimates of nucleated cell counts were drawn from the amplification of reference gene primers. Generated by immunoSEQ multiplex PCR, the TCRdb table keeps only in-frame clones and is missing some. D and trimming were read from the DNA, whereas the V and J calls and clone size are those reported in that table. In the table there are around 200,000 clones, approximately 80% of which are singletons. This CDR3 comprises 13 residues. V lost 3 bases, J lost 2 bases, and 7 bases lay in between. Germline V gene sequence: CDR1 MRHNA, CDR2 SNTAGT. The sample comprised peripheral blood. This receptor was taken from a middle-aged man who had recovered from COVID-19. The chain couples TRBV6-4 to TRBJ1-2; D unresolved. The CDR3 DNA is TGTGCCAGCAGTGAGCAAGCGAACTATGGCTACACCTTC. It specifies CASSEQANYGYTF.